This TCR beta chain was identified during a study of T cell responses to AZD1222 COVID-19 vaccine (dated by TCRdb to 2020 to 2022). Regarding the complete study: A total of 230 to 250 trial participants underwent TCR sequencing, of whom some 210 received two doses of AZD1222 and around 25 received two doses of the MenACWY control vaccine. Enrollment into the trials was organized by age into subgroups of 18-55, 56-69 and 70-plus years, and those subgroups contained 148, 28 and 57 TCR-sequenced participants, respectively.

Points on this clone: The antigen it recognizes is unknown. Base quality data are lacking; no much larger clone is found one base away.

Beyond this particular receptor, the publication reports: Epitopes outside the regions mutated in the B.1.351 and B.1.1.7 variants were reportedly recognized by nearly half of the unique spike-specific TCRs. The 56-69-year group was small, and its depth increase did not reach significance, likely because of low power. The whole spike protein was spanned by vaccine-associated CD4 TCRs, and dominant responses were seen in regions 160-218 and 743-854. Conclusions about previously exposed vaccinees are limited, since just a handful of AZD1222 recipients were seropositive for SARS-CoV-2 at baseline. No day 14 peak-response samples were available, so repertoires were characterized only after the peak T cell response. Participants were mostly white British and included more females than males, and it was suggested by the authors that clonal diversity may have been underestimated. After two AZD1222 doses, both the breadth and the depth of spike-specific TCRs were significantly higher than at day 0 and than in MenACWY recipients.

The germline V and J ends show losses of 4 bases and 5 bases respectively, and no gene match explains 7 bases of the junction. The CDR3 goes from the cysteine to the phenylalanine over 14 residues. Left in the record is the CDR3 DNA by itself, 42 bases read in frame from the first base. As encoded in the germline V gene, CDR1 is SGHVS while CDR2 is FQNEAQ. The CDR3 regions of human TCRbeta chains were analyzed by immunosequencing. From the authors' description of their analysis: TCRs in the repertoires were compared against a reference library of SARS-CoV-2-specific TCRs that had been generated with the MIRA antigen-specificity platform. Breadth was defined as the fraction of unique TCRs that were SARS-CoV-2-associated. Depth was defined as the fraction of total T cells that were SARS-CoV-2-associated. Using the MIRA data, every spike-specific TCR was mapped to the spike region that the TCR reacted to and assigned to either a CD4 or a CD8 class. Log10-transformed breadth and depth values were compared by one-way ANOVA with Sidak's multiple comparisons tests. The source is immuneACCESS, and TCRdb retained only in-frame sequences with V and J called. Part of the clones is not carried over; for the studies checked, unresolved V genes explain less than half of this, and the remainder is unexplained. V, J and clone size derive from that table, while D and trimming were established from the DNA sequence. The sample yields about 59,000 clones; approximately 92% were counted once. Of the sample, about 6.3% falls within the top ten clones.

What the time point label conveys for this sample: about 28 days (+/-7) after the second vaccine dose. AZD1222 recipients given second doses at about 4 weeks or at about 12 weeks were pooled, since spike-specific TCR depth and breadth were not found to differ between the two schedules. Vaccinee samples were obtained from the UK trials COV001 and COV002, which included a single-blind randomized controlled phase 2/3 trial of AZD1222 (ChAdOx1 nCoV-19) in healthy adults. Trial participant PBMC samples were collected at day 0 and day 28 after the second dose for TCRbeta chain sequencing. The sequenced sample was peripheral blood, obtained 28 days after the second AZD1222 dose. This chain is built from TRBV7-8 and TRBJ1-1; 7 nucleotides in the junction match TRBD1. The sequence derives from an adult who received the AZD1222 COVID-19 vaccine. The CDR3 region reads CASSSTQGITEAFF. The DNA reads as follows: TGTGCCAGCAGCTCGACACAGGGGATAACTGAAGCTTTCTTT. This CDR3, with the reference TRBV7-8 and TRBJ1-1 proteins standing in past its ends, gives the full variable domain GAGVSQSPRYKVAKRGQDVALRCDPISGHVSLFWYQQALGQGPEFLTYFQNEAQLDKSGLPSDRFFAERPEGSVSTLKIQRTQQEDSAVYLCASSSTQGITEAFFGQGTRLTVV.